This record concerns one TCR beta chain sequence. As yet, its antigen is unknown. Each CDR3 protein gets one entry after TCRdb re-called the RT-PCR reads with MiXCR. The repertoire holds hundreds of thousands of distinct CDR3 sequences, with 13% to 15% as singletons. The sample belongs to a study of response to subunit inactivated influenza vaccine. Study-wide points: Few additional T cells are recruited per seasonal influenza vaccination, authors suggested.

Sequences were derived from PBMCs from blood, sampled roughly 15 days before vaccination. The sequence was obtained from a man aged 45-60 years who received an inactivated influenza vaccine.

CDR3 loop: CASSYSRGTGRVHPQHF. CDR3 nucleotides: TGTGCCAGCAGTTACTCGAGAGGGACAGGGAGGGTTCATCCCCAGCATTTT. The chain links TRBV6-5 to TRBJ1-5; TRBD1 aligns across 9 bases. This CDR3 is built from 17 residues. CDR1 is MNHEY, CDR2 SVGAGI, per germline. V gave up 0 bases and J gave up 10 bases; unmatched junction bases: 13.